This is a list of T cell receptor beta chains from one sample in a study of cytomegalovirus exposure and HLA in healthy donors. Clones were sequenced by immunoSEQ multiplex PCR, and TCRdb holds only the in-frame ones, with some missing. The table shows roughly 99,000 clones, with more than 70% occurring only once. Sequenced input: PBMCs. All receptors come from a man aged 18 to 29 in good health and CMV-seronegative. CDR3s include the opening cysteine and the closing phenylalanine or tryptophan. A D gene is named only where the DNA matches it firmly. A row's size may be missing; if present it is once, few, many or a size class.

abundance: NA; v_gene: TRBV29-1; j_gene: TRBJ1-2; d_gene: TRBD1; CDR3aa: CSATETGEKGYTF; CDR3nt: TGCAGCGCCACTGAAACAGGGGAGAAAGGCTACACCTTC
abundance: once; v_gene: TRBV7-2; j_gene: TRBJ2-2; d_gene: NA; CDR3aa: CAARTGNTGELFF; CDR3nt: TGTGCCGCACGTACAGGGAACACCGGGGAGCTGTTTTTT
abundance: NA; v_gene: TRBV7-6; j_gene: TRBJ1-4; d_gene: TRBD1; CDR3aa: CASGHNRGGEKLFF; CDR3nt: TGTGCCAGCGGACACAACAGGGGTGGCGAAAAACTGTTTTTT
abundance: once; v_gene: TRBV28; j_gene: TRBJ1-2; d_gene: TRBD1; CDR3aa: CASSPDRGGYGYTF; CDR3nt: TGTGCCAGCAGTCCGGACAGGGGGGGCTATGGCTACACCTTC
abundance: few; v_gene: TRBV7-2; j_gene: TRBJ2-1; d_gene: NA; CDR3aa: CASSFNRNNEQFF; CDR3nt: TGTGCCAGCAGCTTTAATAGAAACAATGAGCAGTTCTTC
abundance: NA; v_gene: TRBV5-1; j_gene: TRBJ2-7; d_gene: TRBD1; CDR3aa: CASSMGQGRIEQYF; CDR3nt: TGCGCCAGCAGCATGGGACAGGGACGGATCGAGCAGTACTTC
abundance: once; v_gene: TRBV19; j_gene: TRBJ2-2; d_gene: NA; CDR3aa: CASSIAGVNTGELFF; CDR3nt: TGTGCCAGTAGTATAGCGGGGGTGAACACCGGGGAGCTGTTTTTT
abundance: NA; v_gene: TRBV11-2; j_gene: TRBJ1-4; d_gene: TRBD1; CDR3aa: CASSLGQGAMTNEKLFF; CDR3nt: TGTGCCAGCAGCTTAGGCCAGGGGGCAATGACTAATGAAAAACTGTTTTTT
abundance: NA; v_gene: TRBV27; j_gene: TRBJ1-2; d_gene: NA; CDR3aa: CASGQPGLINGYTF; CDR3nt: TGTGCCAGCGGTCAGCCAGGGCTTATAAATGGCTACACCTTC
abundance: NA; v_gene: TRBV5-4; j_gene: TRBJ1-1; d_gene: TRBD1; CDR3aa: CASSEQQGAGTEAFF; CDR3nt: TGTGCCAGCAGCGAGCAACAGGGGGCAGGGACTGAAGCTTTCTTT
abundance: NA; v_gene: TRBV29-1; j_gene: TRBJ1-2; d_gene: TRBD1; CDR3aa: CSVEGGDSYGYTF; CDR3nt: TGCAGCGTTGAAGGCGGGGACAGCTATGGCTACACCTTC
abundance: NA; v_gene: TRBV10-3; j_gene: TRBJ1-5; d_gene: NA; CDR3aa: CAIKGGVVQPQHF; CDR3nt: TGTGCCATCAAAGGGGGGGTTGTTCAGCCCCAGCATTTT
abundance: NA; v_gene: TRBV7-2; j_gene: TRBJ1-2; d_gene: TRBD1; CDR3aa: CASSLEGTVIYTF; CDR3nt: TGTGCCAGCAGCTTAGAGGGGACAGTAATCTACACCTTC
abundance: few; v_gene: TRBV7-9; j_gene: TRBJ2-7; d_gene: NA; CDR3aa: CASSSVRGVYEQYF; CDR3nt: TGTGCCAGCAGCTCAGTCAGAGGAGTGTACGAGCAGTACTTC
abundance: NA; v_gene: TRBV10-2; j_gene: TRBJ1-3; d_gene: NA; CDR3aa: CASSESLTEVRSGNTIYF; CDR3nt: TGCGCCAGCAGTGAGTCCCTAACGGAGGTCCGTTCTGGAAACACCATATATTTT
abundance: NA; v_gene: TRBV29-1; j_gene: TRBJ2-7; d_gene: NA; CDR3aa: CSARDSSRDEQYF; CDR3nt: TGCAGCGCAAGGGACTCTTCTCGGGACGAGCAGTACTTC
abundance: NA; v_gene: TRBV2; j_gene: TRBJ2-7; d_gene: TRBD1; CDR3aa: CASRDRSATYEQYF; CDR3nt: TGTGCCAGCAGGGACAGGTCCGCCACCTACGAGCAGTACTTC
abundance: NA; v_gene: TRBV28; j_gene: TRBJ1-6; d_gene: TRBD1; CDR3aa: CASSPRQGAGNSPLHF; CDR3nt: TGTGCCAGCAGTCCGCGACAGGGGGCAGGTAATTCACCCCTCCACTTT
abundance: NA; v_gene: TRBV10-1; j_gene: TRBJ2-3; d_gene: TRBD2; CDR3aa: CASSDGGGPADTQYF; CDR3nt: TGCGCCAGCAGTGACGGCGGGGGGCCTGCAGATACGCAGTATTTT
abundance: NA; v_gene: TRBV19; j_gene: TRBJ2-5; d_gene: NA; CDR3aa: CASSAGDQETQYF; CDR3nt: TGTGCCAGTAGTGCAGGGGACCAAGAGACCCAGTACTTC
abundance: NA; v_gene: TRBV27; j_gene: TRBJ1-1; d_gene: NA; CDR3aa: CASSVTTRTEAFF; CDR3nt: TGTGCCAGCAGTGTCACTACGAGAACTGAAGCTTTCTTT
abundance: NA; v_gene: TRBV18; j_gene: TRBJ2-1; d_gene: NA; CDR3aa: CASSPPPGDNEQFF; CDR3nt: TGTGCCAGCTCACCCCCCCCAGGGGACAATGAGCAGTTCTTC
abundance: NA; v_gene: TRBV4-3; j_gene: TRBJ1-1; d_gene: TRBD1; CDR3aa: CASSRGDRGGTEAFF; CDR3nt: TGCGCCAGCAGCCGGGGGGACAGGGGTGGGACTGAAGCTTTCTTT
abundance: NA; v_gene: TRBV7-2; j_gene: TRBJ1-5; d_gene: NA; CDR3aa: CASSLGGGNQPQHF; CDR3nt: TGTGCCAGCAGCTTGGGCGGGGGCAATCAGCCCCAGCATTTT
abundance: NA; v_gene: TRBV7-2; j_gene: TRBJ1-2; d_gene: TRBD1; CDR3aa: CASSWTGSGGYTF; CDR3nt: TGTGCCAGCAGCTGGACAGGGAGTGGAGGCTACACCTTC
abundance: NA; v_gene: TRBV7-9; j_gene: TRBJ2-3; d_gene: NA; CDR3aa: CASSLSPAAPTDTQYF; CDR3nt: TGTGCCAGCAGCTTAAGTCCAGCGGCCCCCACAGATACGCAGTATTTT
abundance: few; v_gene: TRBV7-9; j_gene: TRBJ1-1; d_gene: NA; CDR3aa: CASSPRDTPRGKGFF; CDR3nt: TGTGCCAGCAGCCCAAGGGACACGCCGAGGGGGAAAGGTTTCTTT
abundance: NA; v_gene: TRBV13; j_gene: TRBJ2-5; d_gene: NA; CDR3aa: CASSKNREMYF; CDR3nt: TGTGCCAGCAGCAAAAACAGGGAAATGTACTTC
abundance: NA; v_gene: TRBV9; j_gene: TRBJ2-2; d_gene: NA; CDR3aa: CASRAGGGPGELFF; CDR3nt: TGTGCCAGCAGGGCTGGAGGGGGCCCCGGGGAGCTGTTTTTT
abundance: NA; v_gene: TRBV6-5; j_gene: TRBJ1-2; d_gene: TRBD1; CDR3aa: CASSYYQGQAPHGYTF; CDR3nt: TGTGCCAGCAGTTACTACCAGGGACAGGCCCCGCATGGCTACACCTTC
abundance: NA; v_gene: TRBV13; j_gene: TRBJ2-1; d_gene: NA; CDR3aa: CASSLGSVYNEQFF; CDR3nt: TGTGCCAGCAGCTTAGGCTCAGTCTACAATGAGCAGTTCTTC
abundance: once; v_gene: TRBV7-2; j_gene: TRBJ2-1; d_gene: TRBD2; CDR3aa: CASTQRGRGPYNEQFF; CDR3nt: TGTGCCAGCACCCAGCGGGGGCGGGGACCCTACAATGAGCAGTTCTTC
abundance: NA; v_gene: TRBV20-1; j_gene: TRBJ2-7; d_gene: NA; CDR3aa: CSARDPPGEYF; CDR3nt: TGCAGTGCTAGAGATCCCCCGGGGGAGTACTTC
abundance: NA; v_gene: TRBV6-5; j_gene: TRBJ1-6; d_gene: TRBD1; CDR3aa: CASSYRQGQGGSPLHF; CDR3nt: TGTGCCAGCAGTTACAGACAGGGGCAAGGGGGTTCACCCCTCCACTTT
abundance: NA; v_gene: TRBV6-5; j_gene: TRBJ1-4; d_gene: NA; CDR3aa: CASSGPGASNEKLFF; CDR3nt: TGTGCCAGCAGTGGGCCAGGGGCGTCTAATGAAAAACTGTTTTTT
abundance: NA; v_gene: TRBV7-6; j_gene: TRBJ2-1; d_gene: NA; CDR3aa: CASSTLPQGVPHNEQFF; CDR3nt: TGTGCCAGCAGCACCCTCCCGCAGGGTGTTCCTCACAATGAGCAGTTCTTC
abundance: NA; v_gene: TRBV4-2; j_gene: TRBJ2-3; d_gene: TRBD2; CDR3aa: CASSQGTKRGNTDTQYF; CDR3nt: TGTGCCAGCAGCCAGGGGACTAAGCGGGGTAACACAGATACGCAGTATTTT
abundance: NA; v_gene: TRBV7-9; j_gene: TRBJ2-5; d_gene: NA; CDR3aa: CASSPEVWSQETQYF; CDR3nt: TGTGCCAGCAGCCCGGAAGTTTGGAGCCAAGAGACCCAGTACTTC
abundance: once; v_gene: TRBV5-1; j_gene: TRBJ2-2; d_gene: NA; CDR3aa: CASSLRSGRLDGELFF; CDR3nt: TGCGCCAGCAGCTTGCGGAGCGGACGGCTGGACGGGGAGCTGTTTTTT
abundance: few; v_gene: TRBV6-5; j_gene: TRBJ2-7; d_gene: NA; CDR3aa: CASRAAIRYEQYF; CDR3nt: TGTGCCAGCAGAGCGGCGATCAGGTACGAGCAGTACTTC
abundance: few; v_gene: TRBV5-4; j_gene: TRBJ2-7; d_gene: TRBD1; CDR3aa: CASSQGDRVGLEQYF; CDR3nt: TGTGCCAGCAGCCAAGGGGACAGGGTCGGCCTAGAGCAGTACTTC
abundance: NA; v_gene: TRBV25-1; j_gene: TRBJ1-2; d_gene: TRBD1; CDR3aa: CASTPKGARGGYTF; CDR3nt: TGTGCCAGCACCCCAAAGGGGGCCCGCGGGGGCTACACCTTC
abundance: NA; v_gene: TRBV4-3; j_gene: TRBJ1-2; d_gene: NA; CDR3aa: CASSQDREMGGYTF; CDR3nt: TGCGCCAGCAGCCAAGATCGAGAAATGGGCGGCTACACCTTC
abundance: NA; v_gene: TRBV6-4; j_gene: TRBJ2-7; d_gene: TRBD1; CDR3aa: CASSVPGTGNSYEQYF; CDR3nt: TGTGCCAGCAGTGTCCCCGGGACAGGGAACTCCTACGAGCAGTACTTC
abundance: once; v_gene: TRBV6-1; j_gene: TRBJ2-7; d_gene: NA; CDR3aa: CASSVEISYEQYF; CDR3nt: TGTGCCAGCAGTGTAGAGATCTCCTACGAGCAGTACTTC
abundance: NA; v_gene: TRBV9; j_gene: TRBJ1-3; d_gene: NA; CDR3aa: CASSGRQTPGNTIYF; CDR3nt: TGTGCCAGCAGCGGTAGACAGACGCCAGGAAACACCATATATTTT
abundance: NA; v_gene: TRBV15; j_gene: TRBJ2-3; d_gene: TRBD2; CDR3aa: CATSAGTTFTDTQYF; CDR3nt: TGTGCCACCAGCGCCGGGACTACATTCACAGATACGCAGTATTTT
abundance: NA; v_gene: TRBV11-2; j_gene: TRBJ1-4; d_gene: NA; CDR3aa: CASSLVLNEKLFF; CDR3nt: TGTGCCAGCAGCTTAGTACTTAATGAAAAACTGTTTTTT
abundance: NA; v_gene: TRBV29-1; j_gene: TRBJ2-3; d_gene: NA; CDR3aa: CSAGLGDTQYF; CDR3nt: TGCAGCGCTGGGCTCGGAGATACGCAGTATTTT
abundance: NA; v_gene: TRBV27; j_gene: TRBJ2-3; d_gene: TRBD2; CDR3aa: CASNTAGLAGDSTISTDTQYF; CDR3nt: TGTGCCAGCAACACCGCGGGACTAGCGGGGGACTCTACCATTAGCACAGATACGCAGTATTTT
abundance: NA; v_gene: TRBV28; j_gene: TRBJ2-7; d_gene: NA; CDR3aa: CASTTVNTREYF; CDR3nt: TGTGCCAGCACGACGGTTAATACGAGGGAGTACTTC
abundance: NA; v_gene: TRBV13; j_gene: TRBJ1-3; d_gene: NA; CDR3aa: CASSLPGATGNTIYF; CDR3nt: TGTGCCAGCAGCTTACCCGGAGCCACGGGAAACACCATATATTTT
abundance: NA; v_gene: TRBV16; j_gene: TRBJ2-6; d_gene: NA; CDR3aa: CASSQTRPGANVLTF; CDR3nt: TGTGCCAGCAGCCAAACTCGTCCTGGGGCCAACGTCCTGACTTTC
abundance: NA; v_gene: TRBV5-4; j_gene: TRBJ1-6; d_gene: TRBD1; CDR3aa: CASSKDRVGSPLHF; CDR3nt: TGTGCCAGCAGCAAGGACAGGGTCGGATCACCCCTCCACTTT
abundance: NA; v_gene: TRBV7-2; j_gene: TRBJ1-6; d_gene: NA; CDR3aa: CASSRVAGANNSPLHF; CDR3nt: TGTGCCAGCAGCAGAGTTGCAGGGGCCAACAATTCACCCCTCCACTTT
abundance: NA; v_gene: TRBV9; j_gene: TRBJ2-2; d_gene: TRBD1; CDR3aa: CASSSGTGFTYTGELFF; CDR3nt: TGTGCCAGCAGCTCCGGGACAGGGTTCACGTACACCGGGGAGCTGTTTTTT
abundance: few; v_gene: TRBV29-1; j_gene: TRBJ1-1; d_gene: NA; CDR3aa: CSVADRTEGAFF; CDR3nt: TGCAGCGTAGCCGACAGGACAGAAGGAGCTTTCTTT
abundance: NA; v_gene: TRBV9; j_gene: TRBJ1-1; d_gene: TRBD1; CDR3aa: CASSPGTGQGNTEAFF; CDR3nt: TGTGCCAGCAGCCCAGGGACAGGCCAAGGGAACACTGAAGCTTTCTTT
abundance: NA; v_gene: TRBV7-2; j_gene: TRBJ2-7; d_gene: TRBD1; CDR3aa: CASSLAGDRGNEQYF; CDR3nt: TGTGCCAGCAGCTTAGCGGGGGACAGGGGGAACGAGCAGTACTTC
abundance: NA; v_gene: TRBV5-6; j_gene: TRBJ2-7; d_gene: NA; CDR3aa: CASSLQGPGRSYEQYF; CDR3nt: TGTGCCAGCAGCTTACAAGGGCCAGGGCGTTCCTACGAGCAGTACTTC